This TCR beta chain derives from a study of Ad26.COV2.S vaccination and SARS-CoV-2 variants. Indicated treatment: 15 to 20 received Ad26.COV2.S at low or high dose, single or two shots; about five received placebo; per-sample allocation not given. Collection of the samples took place on day 63 after the first injection of vaccine or placebo. Measured with immunoSEQ multiplex PCR; TCRdb has only the in-frame clones, and not every one. The sample lists about 280,000 clones, 70% to 90% occurring once. The sequence was collected from a person between 18 and 60 years old who received the Ad26.COV2.S COVID-19 vaccine or a placebo. Source: peripheral blood, taken in a trial of Ad26.COV2.S vaccine versus placebo.

CDR3: CASSQPLAGGPPEQFF. In nucleotides, the CDR3 is TGTGCCAGCAGCCAGCCACTAGCGGGGGGGCCACCTGAGCAGTTCTTC. The chain recombines TRBV4-2 with TRBJ2-1; TRBD2 agrees at 13 bases. CDR1 is LGHNA and CDR2 is YNFKEQ in the germline V gene. The ends lost 3 bases at V and 9 bases at J; junction bases unmatched: 8. This CDR3 spans 16 amino acids.